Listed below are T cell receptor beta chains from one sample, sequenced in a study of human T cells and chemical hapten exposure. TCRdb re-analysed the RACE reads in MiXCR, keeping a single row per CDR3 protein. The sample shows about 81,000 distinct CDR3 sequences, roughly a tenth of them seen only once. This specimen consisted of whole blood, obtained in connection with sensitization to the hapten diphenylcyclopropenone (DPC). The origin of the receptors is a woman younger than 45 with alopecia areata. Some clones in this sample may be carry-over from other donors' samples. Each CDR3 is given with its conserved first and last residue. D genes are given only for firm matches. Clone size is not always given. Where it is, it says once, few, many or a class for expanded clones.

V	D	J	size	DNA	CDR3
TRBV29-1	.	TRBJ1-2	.	TGCAGCGTTGAAGAAAGAGGCCAGGGAACGCACTATGGCTACACCTTC	CSVEERGQGTHYGYTF
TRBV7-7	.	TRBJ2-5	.	TGTACCAGCAGCTTACAGTTCCAAGAGACCCAGTACTTC	CTSSLQFQETQYF
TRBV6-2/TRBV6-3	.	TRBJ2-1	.	TGTGCCAGCAGTTACTTTAGTGGGGGATCCTACAATGAGCAGTTCTTC	CASSYFSGGSYNEQFF
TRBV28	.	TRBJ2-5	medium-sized	TGTGCCAGCAGTTTTGTGGCAGGCGCGGATCTTTACCAAGAGACCCAGTACTTC	CASSFVAGADLYQETQYF
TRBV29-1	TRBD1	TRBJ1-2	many	TGCAGCGTTGAGGACCCCTCGACAGGGCGAAGCGGCTACACCTTC	CSVEDPSTGRSGYTF
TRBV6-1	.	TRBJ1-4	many	TGTGCCAGTAAGACGTCGGGATCCGAAAAACTGTTTTTT	CASKTSGSEKLFF
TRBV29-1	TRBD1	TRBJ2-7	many	TGCAGCGTTCTGGGACAGGTGATGCACGAGCAGTACTTC	CSVLGQVMHEQYF
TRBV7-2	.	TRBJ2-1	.	TGTGCCAGCAGCTTAGCGCATCTAGCTAATGAGCAGTTCTTC	CASSLAHLANEQFF
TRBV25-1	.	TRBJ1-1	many	TGTGCCAGCAGTGAATTAAGGGGCACTGAAGCTTTCTTT	CASSELRGTEAFF
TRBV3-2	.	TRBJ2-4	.	TGTGCCAGCAGCCTCTTGAGTGGACTAGCCAAAAACATTCAGTACTTC	CASSLLSGLAKNIQYF
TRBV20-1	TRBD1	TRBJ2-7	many	TGCAGTGCTAGATCCGGGACAGAGTCCTACGAGCAGTACTTC	CSARSGTESYEQYF
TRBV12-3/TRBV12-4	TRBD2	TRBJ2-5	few	TGTGCCAGCAGGGGGGGGACTGTATGGGAGACCCAGTACTTC	CASRGGTVWETQYF
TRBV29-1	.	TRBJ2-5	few	TGCAGCGTTGCTGGGCAGTCGTACCAAGAGACCCAGTACTTC	CSVAGQSYQETQYF
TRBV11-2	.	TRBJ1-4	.	TGTGCCAGCAGCTTAAATCACAACGAAAATGAAAAACTGTTTTTT	CASSLNHNENEKLFF
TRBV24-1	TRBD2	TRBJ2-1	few	TGTGCCACCAGTGAACCGGGACTAGGATACAATGAGCAGTTCTTC	CATSEPGLGYNEQFF
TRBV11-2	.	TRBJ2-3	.	TGTGCCAGCAGCTTAGATTGGACCACAGATACGCAGTATTTT	CASSLDWTTDTQYF
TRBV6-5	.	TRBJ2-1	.	TGTGCCAGCGCCATGAGCCTCGGGTTGTCCAATGAGCAGTTCTTC	CASAMSLGLSNEQFF
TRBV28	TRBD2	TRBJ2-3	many	TGTGCCAGCAGTTTCGTCCCGGGGGGAGAGGATACGCAGTATTTT	CASSFVPGGEDTQYF
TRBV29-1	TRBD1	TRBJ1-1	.	TGCAGCGTACAGGGGCATAACACTGAAGCTTTCTTT	CSVQGHNTEAFF
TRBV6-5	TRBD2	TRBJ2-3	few	TGTGCCAGCAGCCATACTAGCGGGAGGGGGTCGGGGGGGACAGATACGCAGTATTTT	CASSHTSGRGSGGTDTQYF
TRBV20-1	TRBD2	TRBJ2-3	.	TGCAGTGCTAGGGGACTAGCGGGAGTCGCAGATACGCAGTATTTT	CSARGLAGVADTQYF